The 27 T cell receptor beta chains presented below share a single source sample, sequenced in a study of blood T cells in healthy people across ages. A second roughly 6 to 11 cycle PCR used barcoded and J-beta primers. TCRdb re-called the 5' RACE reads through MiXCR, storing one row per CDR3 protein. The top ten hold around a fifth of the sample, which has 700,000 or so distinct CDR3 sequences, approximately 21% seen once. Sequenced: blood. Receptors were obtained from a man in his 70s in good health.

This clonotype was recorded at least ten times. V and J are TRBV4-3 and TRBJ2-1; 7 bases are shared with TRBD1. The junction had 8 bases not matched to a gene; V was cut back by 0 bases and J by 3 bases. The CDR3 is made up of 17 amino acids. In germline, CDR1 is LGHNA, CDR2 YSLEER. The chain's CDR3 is CASSQDLGAGGYNEQFF. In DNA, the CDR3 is TGCGCCAGCAGCCAAGATCTTGGGGCAGGGGGCTACAATGAGCAGTTCTTC.

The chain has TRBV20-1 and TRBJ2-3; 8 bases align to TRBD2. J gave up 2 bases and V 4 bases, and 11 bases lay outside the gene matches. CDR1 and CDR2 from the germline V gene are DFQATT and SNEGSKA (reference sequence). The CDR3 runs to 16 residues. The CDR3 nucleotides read TGCAGTGCTACTCCACTCGGGAGGGCCCACACAGATACGCAGTATTTT. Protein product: CSATPLGRAHTDTQYF.

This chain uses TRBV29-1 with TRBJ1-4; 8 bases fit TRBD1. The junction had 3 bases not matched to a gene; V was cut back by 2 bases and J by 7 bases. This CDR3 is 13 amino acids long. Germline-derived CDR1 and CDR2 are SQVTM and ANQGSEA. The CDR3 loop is CSVEQQGGEKLFF. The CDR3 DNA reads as TGCAGCGTTGAACAACAGGGGGGTGAAAAACTGTTTTTT. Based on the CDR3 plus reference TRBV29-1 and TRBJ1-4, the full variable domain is SAVISQKPSRDICQRGTSLTIQCQVDSQVTMMFWYRQQPGQSLTLIATANQGSEATYESGFVIDKFPISRPNLTFSTLTVSNMSPEDSSIYLCSVEQQGGEKLFFGSGTQLSVL.

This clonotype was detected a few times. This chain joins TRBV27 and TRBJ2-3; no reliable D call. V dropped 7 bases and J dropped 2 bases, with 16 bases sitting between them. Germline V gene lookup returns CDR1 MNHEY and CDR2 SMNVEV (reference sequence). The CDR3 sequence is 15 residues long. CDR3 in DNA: TGTGCCAGCACCTCCAACCGGGCCCACACAGATACGCAGTATTTT. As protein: CASTSNRAHTDTQYF.

Here the CDR3 DNA reads TGCAGCGTTGACGCGGGTTACAATGAGCAGTTCTTC. It translates to CSVDAGYNEQFF. This chain connects TRBV29-1 to TRBJ2-1, with D possibly being TRBD2 (5 bases). Deletions cut 3 bases from V and 4 bases from J, with 7 bases between. The CDR3 has 12 residues. The germline V gene has CDR1 SQVTM and CDR2 ANQGSEA.

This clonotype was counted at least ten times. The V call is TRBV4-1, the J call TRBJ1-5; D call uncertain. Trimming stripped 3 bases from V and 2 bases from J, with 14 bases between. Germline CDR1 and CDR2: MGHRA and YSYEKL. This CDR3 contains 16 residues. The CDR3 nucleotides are TGCGCCAGCAGCCACAACCATCCACGAGGCAATCAGCCCCAGCATTTT. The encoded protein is CASSHNHPRGNQPQHF.

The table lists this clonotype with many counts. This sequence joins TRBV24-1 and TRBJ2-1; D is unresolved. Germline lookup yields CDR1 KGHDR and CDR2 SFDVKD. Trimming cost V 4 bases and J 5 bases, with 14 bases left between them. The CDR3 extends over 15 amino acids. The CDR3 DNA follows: TGTGCCACCAGTGACGGCCGGCTTCCTAACAATGAGCAGTTCTTC. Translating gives CATSDGRLPNNEQFF.

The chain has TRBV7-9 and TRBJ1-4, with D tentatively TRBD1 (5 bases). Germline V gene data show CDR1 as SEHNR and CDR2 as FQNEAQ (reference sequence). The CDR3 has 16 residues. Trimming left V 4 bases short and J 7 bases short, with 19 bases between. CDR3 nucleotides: TGTGCCAGCAGCTCCACCTCGGCAGGGAGCGGTGAAAAACTGTTTTTT. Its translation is CASSSTSAGSGEKLFF.

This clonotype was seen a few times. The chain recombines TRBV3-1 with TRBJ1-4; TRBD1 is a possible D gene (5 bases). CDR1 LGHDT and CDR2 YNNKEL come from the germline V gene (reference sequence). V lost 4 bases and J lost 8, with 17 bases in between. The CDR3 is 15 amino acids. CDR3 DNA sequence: TGTGCCAGCAGCCCCCCCGGGACTTGGGGGGAAAAACTGTTTTTT. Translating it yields CASSPPGTWGEKLFF.

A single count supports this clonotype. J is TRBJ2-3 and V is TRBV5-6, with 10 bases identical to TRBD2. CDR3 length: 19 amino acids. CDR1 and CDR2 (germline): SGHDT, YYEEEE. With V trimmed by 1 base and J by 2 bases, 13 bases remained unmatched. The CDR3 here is CASSLFGSSSGGPTDTQYF. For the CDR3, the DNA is TGTGCCAGCAGCTTGTTTGGTTCTTCTAGCGGGGGACCCACAGATACGCAGTATTTT.

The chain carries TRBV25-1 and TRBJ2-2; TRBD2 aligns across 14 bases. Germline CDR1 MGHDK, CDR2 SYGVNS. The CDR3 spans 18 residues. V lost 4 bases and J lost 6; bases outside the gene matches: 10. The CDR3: CASSAPTGTSGSSGELFF. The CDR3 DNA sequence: TGTGCCAGCAGTGCTCCTACCGGGACTAGCGGGAGTTCCGGGGAGCTGTTTTTT. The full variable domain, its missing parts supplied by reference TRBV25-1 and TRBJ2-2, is EADIYQTPRYLVIGTGKKITLECSQTMGHDKMYWYQQDPGMELHLIHYSYGVNSTEKGDLSSESTVSRIRTEHFPLTLESARPSHTSQYLCASSAPTGTSGSSGELFFGEGSRLTVL.

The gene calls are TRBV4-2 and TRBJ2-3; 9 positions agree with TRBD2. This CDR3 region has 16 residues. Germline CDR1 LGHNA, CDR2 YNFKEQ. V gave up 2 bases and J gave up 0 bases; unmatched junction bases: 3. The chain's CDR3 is CASSQSAGGSTDTQYF. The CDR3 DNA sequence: TGTGCCAGCAGCCAATCGGCGGGGGGGAGCACAGATACGCAGTATTTT.

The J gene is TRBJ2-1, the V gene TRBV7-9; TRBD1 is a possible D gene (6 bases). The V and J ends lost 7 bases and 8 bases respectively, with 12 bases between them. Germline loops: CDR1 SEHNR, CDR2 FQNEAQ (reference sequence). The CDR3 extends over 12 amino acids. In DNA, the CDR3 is TGTGCCAGCAAACAGGGAGCAGATGAGCAGTTCTTC. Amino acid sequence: CASKQGADEQFF.

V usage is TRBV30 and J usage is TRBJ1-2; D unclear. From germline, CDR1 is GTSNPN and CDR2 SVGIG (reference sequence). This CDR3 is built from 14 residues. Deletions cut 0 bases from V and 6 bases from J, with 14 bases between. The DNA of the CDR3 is TGTGCCTGGAGTGTACATGTGAGGTCCGATGGCTACACCTTC. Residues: CAWSVHVRSDGYTF.

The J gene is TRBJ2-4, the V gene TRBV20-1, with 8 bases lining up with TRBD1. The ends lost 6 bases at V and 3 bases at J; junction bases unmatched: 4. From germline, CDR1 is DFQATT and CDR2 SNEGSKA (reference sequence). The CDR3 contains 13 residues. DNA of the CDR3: TGCAGTGCAAAACAGGGGGGCAAAAACATTCAGTACTTC. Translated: CSAKQGGKNIQYF.

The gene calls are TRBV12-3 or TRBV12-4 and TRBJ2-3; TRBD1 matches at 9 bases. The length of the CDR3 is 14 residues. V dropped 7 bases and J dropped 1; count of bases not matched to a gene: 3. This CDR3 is CASIWTGGTDTQYF. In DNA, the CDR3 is TGTGCCAGCATCTGGACAGGGGGCACAGATACGCAGTATTTT.

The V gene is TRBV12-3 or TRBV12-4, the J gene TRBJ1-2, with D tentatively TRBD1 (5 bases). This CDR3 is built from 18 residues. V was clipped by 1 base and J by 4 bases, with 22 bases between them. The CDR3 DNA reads TGTGCCAGCAGTTTAGGGGGGACGGGGGAGGTGACAGTCTATGGCTACACCTTC. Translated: CASSLGGTGEVTVYGYTF.

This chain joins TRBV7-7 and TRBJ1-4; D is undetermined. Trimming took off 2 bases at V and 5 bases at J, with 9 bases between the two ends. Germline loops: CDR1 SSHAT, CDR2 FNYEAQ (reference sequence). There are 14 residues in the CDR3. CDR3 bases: TGTGCCAGCAGCTTAAGACACGGAAATGAAAAACTGTTTTTT. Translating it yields CASSLRHGNEKLFF.

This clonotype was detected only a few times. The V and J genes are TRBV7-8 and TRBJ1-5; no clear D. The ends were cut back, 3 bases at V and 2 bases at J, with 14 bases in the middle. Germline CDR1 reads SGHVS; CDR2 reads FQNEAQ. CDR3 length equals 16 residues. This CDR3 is CASSFGRPRGNQPQHF. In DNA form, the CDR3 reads TGTGCCAGCAGCTTTGGCAGACCTCGCGGCAATCAGCCCCAGCATTTT.

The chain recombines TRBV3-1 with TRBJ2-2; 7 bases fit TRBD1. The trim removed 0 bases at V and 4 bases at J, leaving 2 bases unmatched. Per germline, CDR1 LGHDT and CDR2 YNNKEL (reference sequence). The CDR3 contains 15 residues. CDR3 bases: TGTGCCAGCAGCCAAGAACAGGGGCTCACCGGGGAGCTGTTTTTT. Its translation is CASSQEQGLTGELFF.

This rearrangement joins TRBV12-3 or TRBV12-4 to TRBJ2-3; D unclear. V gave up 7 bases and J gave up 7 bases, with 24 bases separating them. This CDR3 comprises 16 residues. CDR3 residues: CASTPLGLVIPYTQYF. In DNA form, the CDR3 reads TGTGCCAGCACCCCCCTGGGGTTGGTCATCCCGTATACGCAGTATTTT.

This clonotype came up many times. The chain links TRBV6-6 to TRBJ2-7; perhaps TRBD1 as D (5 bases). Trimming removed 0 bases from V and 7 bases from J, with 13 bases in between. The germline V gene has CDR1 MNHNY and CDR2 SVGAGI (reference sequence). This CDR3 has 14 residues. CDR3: CASSYSGVSKEQYF. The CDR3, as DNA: TGTGCCAGCAGTTACTCAGGGGTTTCAAAAGAGCAGTACTTC.

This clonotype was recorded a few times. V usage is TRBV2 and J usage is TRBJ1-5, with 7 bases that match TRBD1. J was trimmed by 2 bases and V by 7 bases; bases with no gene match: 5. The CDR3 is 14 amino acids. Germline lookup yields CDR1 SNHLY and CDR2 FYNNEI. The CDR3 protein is CASNPGQGNQPQHF. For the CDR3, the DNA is TGTGCCAGCAACCCTGGACAGGGCAATCAGCCCCAGCATTTT.

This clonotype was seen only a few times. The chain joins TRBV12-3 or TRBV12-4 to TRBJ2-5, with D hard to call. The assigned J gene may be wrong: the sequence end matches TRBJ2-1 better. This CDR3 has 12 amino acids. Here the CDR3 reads CASSFPYAEQFF. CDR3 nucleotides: TGTGCCAGCAGTTTCCCGTATGCTGAGCAGTTCTTC.

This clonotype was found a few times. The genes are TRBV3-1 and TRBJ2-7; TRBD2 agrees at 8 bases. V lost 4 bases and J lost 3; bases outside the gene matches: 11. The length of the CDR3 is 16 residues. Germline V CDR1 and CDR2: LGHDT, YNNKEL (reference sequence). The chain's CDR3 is CASSPSAGAILYEQYF. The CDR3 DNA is TGTGCCAGCAGCCCGTCAGCGGGGGCGATTCTCTACGAGCAGTACTTC.

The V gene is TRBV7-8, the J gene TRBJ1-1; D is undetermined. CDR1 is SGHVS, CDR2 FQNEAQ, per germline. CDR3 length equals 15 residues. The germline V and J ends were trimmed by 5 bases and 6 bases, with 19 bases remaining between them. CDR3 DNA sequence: TGTGCCAGCAGCCTAGATCTCCTCGGTGAGGCTGAAGCTTTCTTT. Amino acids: CASSLDLLGEAEAFF.

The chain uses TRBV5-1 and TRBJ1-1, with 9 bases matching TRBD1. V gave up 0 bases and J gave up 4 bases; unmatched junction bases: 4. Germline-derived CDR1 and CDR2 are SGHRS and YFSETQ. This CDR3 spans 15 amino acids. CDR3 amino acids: CASSLEGQGLTEAFF. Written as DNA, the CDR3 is TGCGCCAGCAGCTTGGAGGGACAGGGCCTCACTGAAGCTTTCTTT.